These 26 T cell receptor beta chains originate from one sample sequenced in a study of spatial heterogeneity in lung cancer. Time point described: sample taken at primary tumor resection. TCRdb reprocessed the 5' RACE reads with MiXCR, giving one entry per CDR3 protein. The sample comprises some 23,000 distinct CDR3 sequences, roughly 7.2% of which are singletons, and 13% to 15% rests with the top ten. Material: PBMCs, obtained at surgery. These receptors all come from a male donor with early-stage non-small cell lung cancer.

This clonotype showed up many times. This chain connects TRBV6-2 or TRBV6-3 to TRBJ2-4, with 9 bases lining up with TRBD1. V trimming: 2 bases; J trimming: 4 bases; junction bases outside the gene matches: 3. CDR1 and CDR2 from the germline V gene are MNHEY and SVGEGT. This CDR3 is 15 amino acids long. The CDR3 region has the DNA TGTGCCAGCAGTTACGGCGGACAGGGGAAAAACATTCAGTACTTC. This codes for CASSYGGQGKNIQYF.

V and J are TRBV6-6 and TRBJ2-7; TRBD2 matches 12 bases. J was trimmed by 4 bases and V by 3 bases; bases with no gene match: 4. This CDR3 is built from 15 residues. Germline assignment: CDR1 MNHNY and CDR2 SVGAGI (reference sequence). The CDR3 is CASSYSTSGSYEQYF. The CDR3 DNA sequence: TGTGCCAGCAGTTATTCGACTAGCGGGAGTTACGAGCAGTACTTC.

This chain joins TRBV6-5 and TRBJ2-2; no clear D. The CDR3 is made up of 14 amino acids. Germline lookup yields CDR1 MNHEY and CDR2 SVGAGI. Trimming took off 7 bases at V and 2 bases at J, with 11 bases between the two ends. In DNA form, the CDR3 reads TGTGCCAGCAAACTTCGCAGAAACACCGGGGAGCTGTTTTTT. Amino acid sequence: CASKLRRNTGELFF.

This clonotype was counted many times. The chain couples TRBV27 to TRBJ2-3; perhaps TRBD1 as D (6 bases). Trimming stripped 4 bases from V and 5 bases from J, with 13 bases between. CDR1 and CDR2 from the germline V gene are MNHEY and SMNVEV (reference sequence). The CDR3 extends over 14 amino acids. The CDR3 DNA is TGTGCCAGCAGTTGGGGGCGAGGAGGAGATACGCAGTATTTT. Translating it yields CASSWGRGGDTQYF.

The rearrangement uses TRBV7-6 and TRBJ2-1; no clear D gene. Germline CDR1 and CDR2: SGHVS and FNYEAQ. With 1 base removed from V and 0 bases from J, the gap between germline ends came to 10 bases. The CDR3 length is 16 residues. CDR3 sequence: CASSLEIFSSYNEQFF. The CDR3 DNA is TGTGCCAGCAGCTTAGAGATATTCAGCTCCTACAATGAGCAGTTCTTC.

This clonotype was seen ten or more times. The chain employs TRBV10-3 and TRBJ2-7; no reliable D call. The CDR3 is 13 residues long. Germline CDR1 ENHRY, CDR2 SYGVKD. Trimming shortened V by 2 bases and J by 4 bases, and 9 bases separated the two germline ends. The CDR3 DNA sequence: TGTGCCATCAGTGAGCCTGGGTTGTACGAGCAGTACGTC. This encodes CAISEPGLYEQYV.

This clonotype was recorded at least ten times. The chain combines TRBV20-1 with TRBJ2-4, with D maybe TRBD2 (6 bases). Trimming pared 5 bases from V and 3 bases from J, leaving 14 bases between. The germline V gene encodes CDR1 DFQATT and CDR2 SNEGSKA (reference sequence). This CDR3 spans 14 amino acids. This CDR3 reads CSASPGDGKNIQYF. CDR3 nucleotides: TGCAGTGCTTCACCGGGGGATGGCAAAAACATTCAGTACTTC.

The rearrangement uses TRBV11-2 and TRBJ2-7, with 9 positions matching TRBD1. Germline lookup yields CDR1 SGHAT and CDR2 FQNNGV. Losses at the gene ends were 6 bases for V and 3 bases for J; bases not matched to a gene: 9. This CDR3 region has 15 residues. The CDR3 DNA follows: TGTGCCAGCAGTCCATCGGGGACAGGGATCTACGAGCAGTACTTC. It encodes CASSPSGTGIYEQYF.

This clonotype was detected a few times. The chain couples TRBV5-1 to TRBJ2-7; TRBD1 or TRBD2 may be the D gene (7 bases each). V lost 3 bases, J lost 4 bases, and 17 bases lay in between. This CDR3 spans 15 amino acids. Per the germline V gene, CDR1 is SGHRS and CDR2 is YFSETQ. Written as DNA, the CDR3 is TGCGCCAGCAGCTCAGCAGGGGGGGTGATGTACGAGCAGTACTTC. It translates to CASSSAGGVMYEQYF.

This clonotype was seen at least ten times. The chain has TRBV7-9 and TRBJ1-6; possible D gene TRBD1, 5 bases. This CDR3 region has 15 residues. Germline V CDR1 and CDR2: SEHNR, FQNEAQ (reference sequence). The V end lost 6 bases, the J end lost 2 bases, and 11 bases lay between the germline ends. In nucleotides, the CDR3 is TGTGCCAGCAGTCTAGGAGGGGCCTATAATTCACCCCTCCACTTT. Its translation: CASSLGGAYNSPLHF.

The V and J genes are TRBV5-4 and TRBJ1-2, with TRBD1 as a possible D gene (5 bases). Deletions cut 0 bases from V and 4 bases from J, with 13 bases between. The CDR3 covers 15 residues. The germline V gene encodes CDR1 SGHNT and CDR2 YYREEE (reference sequence). CDR3 in amino acids: CASSLGGTSPYGYTF. Written as DNA, the CDR3 is TGTGCCAGCAGCTTGGGGGGGACTTCCCCCTATGGCTACACCTTC.

This clonotype occurred many times. J is TRBJ1-1 and V is TRBV10-1; D uncertain. CDR1 WNHNN and CDR2 SYGVQD come from the germline V gene (reference sequence). The V and J ends lost 4 bases and 0 bases respectively, with 6 bases between them. The CDR3 loop spans 13 amino acids. The CDR3, as DNA: TGCGCCAGCAGTGCTTCACTGAACACTGAAGCTTTCTTT. This encodes CASSASLNTEAFF.

This clonotype appeared a few times. The rearrangement joins TRBV5-1 to TRBJ2-7, with 7 positions matching TRBD1. The V and J ends lost 2 bases and 3 bases, in that order; junction bases with no gene match: 5. Germline CDR1 reads SGHRS; CDR2 reads YFSETQ. The CDR3 contains 14 residues. The CDR3 nucleotides read TGCGCCAGCAGCTTTGACAGGGAGAGCTACGAGCAGTACTTC. It specifies CASSFDRESYEQYF.

The V and J genes are TRBV7-9 and TRBJ2-3; D gene unclear. CDR1 and CDR2 (germline): SEHNR, FQNEAQ (reference sequence). There are 14 residues in the CDR3. Trimming shortened V by 5 bases and J by 2 bases, and 11 bases separated the two germline ends. CDR3 in DNA: TGTGCCAGCAGCCCCCTCGCGACCACAGATACGCAGTATTTT. Translation: CASSPLATTDTQYF.

The sample holds a few counts of this clonotype. The chain joins TRBV3-1 to TRBJ2-2; D is undetermined. Per the germline V gene, CDR1 is LGHDT and CDR2 is YNNKEL (reference sequence). Between the trimmed V and J ends, which lost 1 base and 4 bases, there was a span of 7 bases. The CDR3 has 14 residues. The CDR3 is CASSQGYSTGELFF. In DNA, the CDR3 is TGTGCCAGCAGCCAAGGGTACAGCACCGGGGAGCTGTTTTTT.

A remark on this clonotype: Being one base from a much bigger clone, this may be a read error. The V call is TRBV11-2, the J call TRBJ1-2; D uncertain. Germline CDR1 reads SGHAT; CDR2 reads FQNNGV. This CDR3 has 15 residues. The CDR3 sequence: CASSLGLGDNYGHTF. The CDR3 DNA is TGTGCCAGCAGCTTAGGGCTAGGAGATAACTATGGCCACACCTTC.

The table lists this clonotype with many counts. The V and J genes are TRBV24-1 and TRBJ1-1, with D possibly TRBD1 on 5 matching bases. V shed 1 base and J shed 2 bases, with 13 bases lying between them. This CDR3 is 16 amino acids long. Germline V gene lookup returns CDR1 KGHDR and CDR2 SFDVKD. CDR3 sequence: CATSDLKVGVNTEAFF. CDR3 sequence (DNA): TGTGCCACCAGTGATTTAAAGGTAGGGGTTAACACTGAAGCTTTCTTT.

This chain joins TRBV12-3 or TRBV12-4 and TRBJ1-2, with D uncertain. V was pared by 2 bases and J by 4 bases, with 8 bases between. This CDR3 has 13 residues. The CDR3 region has the DNA TGTGCCAGCAGTTTACTCCCAGTCTATGGCTACACCTTC. Protein: CASSLLPVYGYTF.

This clonotype was counted ten times or more. The chain carries TRBV28 and TRBJ2-1; the D gene is possibly TRBD2 (5 bases). The CDR3 sequence is 15 residues long. Trimming cost V 3 bases and J 1 base, with 10 bases left between them. The germline V gene has CDR1 MDHEN and CDR2 SYDVKM. The CDR3 sequence is CASSFSAGSYNEQFF. The CDR3, as DNA: TGTGCCAGCAGTTTTTCGGCGGGTTCCTACAATGAGCAGTTCTTC.

This clonotype has a count of ten or more. The chain is built from TRBV23-1 and TRBJ2-5; 7 nucleotides line up with TRBD1. TRBV23-1 counts as an open reading frame of uncertain function. This CDR3 comprises 11 residues. V shed 5 bases, J shed 14 bases, and the junction held 8 bases outside the gene matches. CDR3 sequence reads: CASSTPRDSYF. In nucleotides, the CDR3 is TGCGCCAGCAGTACCCCCCGGGACAGCTACTTC.

This clonotype was counted ten times or more. The J gene is TRBJ2-7, the V gene TRBV5-1; the D gene is possibly TRBD2 (6 bases). The V gene lost 1 base and the J gene lost 6 bases, with 14 bases spanning the gap. There are 14 residues in the CDR3. Germline V gene data show CDR1 as SGHRS and CDR2 as YFSETQ. CDR3 bases: TGCGCCAGCAGCTTGAACGGGAGACAAAGCGAGCAGTACTTC. Translating gives CASSLNGRQSEQYF.

This clonotype was observed a handful of times. The rearrangement uses TRBV19 and TRBJ2-2; a weak D match, TRBD1 (5 bases). V was clipped by 0 bases and J by 4 bases, with 9 bases between them. The CDR3 is 15 amino acids. Germline V gene lookup returns CDR1 LNHDA and CDR2 SQIVND (reference sequence). Here the CDR3 reads CASSIDPQGTGELFF. The DNA of the CDR3 is TGTGCCAGTAGTATAGACCCCCAGGGCACCGGGGAGCTGTTTTTT.

The genes are TRBV28 and TRBJ2-6; perhaps TRBD1 as D (6 bases). V was trimmed by 8 bases and J by 2 bases, leaving 10 bases between them. Germline CDR1 and CDR2: MDHEN and SYDVKM. The CDR3 spans 14 residues. The CDR3, as DNA: TGTGCCAGCGCTACAGGGACTGGGGCCAACGTCCTGACTTTC. Amino acids: CASATGTGANVLTF.

This clonotype was counted ten times or more. The CDR3 loop reads CASSQQGLNSPLHF. DNA for the CDR3: TGTGCCAGCAGTCAACAGGGTCTCAATTCACCCCTCCACTTT. This chain connects TRBV2 to TRBJ1-6, with D maybe TRBD1 (6 bases). This CDR3 region has 14 residues. Trimming took 5 bases from V and 7 from J, leaving 12 bases between them. Per the germline V gene, CDR1 is SNHLY and CDR2 is FYNNEI.

This clonotype occurred many times. The chain uses TRBV2 and TRBJ2-2, with unresolved D. The CDR3 length is 15 residues. The germline CDR1 and CDR2 sequences are SNHLY and FYNNEI. V was shortened by 5 bases and J by 2 bases, with 12 bases between the two germline ends. The CDR3 region has the DNA TGTGCCAGCAGTCTTCGGCGATCTAACACCGGGGAGCTGTTTTTT. Protein product: CASSLRRSNTGELFF. Using reference TRBV2 and TRBJ2-2 for the parts outside the CDR3, the full variable domain is EPEVTQTPSHQVTQMGQEVILRCVPISNHLYFYWYRQILGQKVEFLVSFYNNEISEKSEIFDDQFSVERPDGSNFTLKIRSTKLEDSAMYFCASSLRRSNTGELFFGEGSRLTVL.

The chain links TRBV28 to TRBJ1-5; TRBD1 is a possible D gene (6 bases). The CDR3 consists of 16 residues. Trimming removed 4 bases at V and 2 bases at J, with 15 bases between. In germline, CDR1 is MDHEN, CDR2 SYDVKM. The CDR3 loop is CASSSRGLNGNQPQHF. The DNA for the CDR3 is TGTGCCAGCAGTTCTAGGGGGTTAAATGGCAATCAGCCCCAGCATTTT.